These T cell receptor beta chains were read from a single sample in a study of blood T cell repertoires in COVID-19. Clones were read by immunoSEQ multiplex PCR, and TCRdb kept only the in-frame ones, dropping some. The repertoire includes 200,000 or so clones, approximately 83% of them detected once, and roughly 7% sits in the top ten. Material for sequencing was PBMCs or T cells enriched from blood (not recorded which). These receptors were obtained from a man aged 40-49 years who had recovered from COVID-19. Both conserved end residues are trimmed from each CDR3. Each record gives: clone size, V gene, CDR3 protein. Clone size is given for some rows only: seen once, a few or many times, or a class if the clone is expanded.

size: .
V: TRBV7-2
CDR3: ASSFGGGPSNQPQH

size: .
V: TRBV2
CDR3: ASSINRGDEQY

size: .
V: TRBV6-1
CDR3: ASSGTGDTEAF

size: .
V: TRBV30
CDR3: AWSPGTGTEQY

size: few
V: TRBV7-2
CDR3: ASSPEGLAGGQF

size: .
V: TRBV18
CDR3: ASSPRASSYNSPLH

size: .
V: TRBV6-5
CDR3: ASSYVGGNTEAF

size: .
V: TRBV6-1
CDR3: ASSDIRRRNTIY

size: .
V: TRBV30
CDR3: AWGVAQNQPQH

size: .
V: TRBV19
CDR3: ASSTGLSRNQPQH

size: .
V: TRBV5-1
CDR3: ASSLRGQDNSPLH

size: .
V: TRBV24-1
CDR3: ATSDSAGLSDGYT

size: once
V: TRBV7-2
CDR3: ASSAGGGPYEQY

size: once
V: TRBV14
CDR3: ASSHYTGELF

size: .
V: TRBV19
CDR3: ASSRGLTSGTGELF

size: .
V: TRBV5-4
CDR3: ASSLAGGNGYT

size: few
V: TRBV6-5
CDR3: ASSLGGGEAF

size: .
V: TRBV7-2
CDR3: ASSLGLAGGSTYEQY

size: .
V: TRBV18
CDR3: ASSSSGGTEAF

size: .
V: TRBV6-5
CDR3: ASSYLGQLEAF

size: few
V: TRBV5-1
CDR3: ASSLRTTGAEAF

size: .
V: TRBV13
CDR3: ASSLGTPSYEQY

size: few
V: TRBV4-2
CDR3: ASSQVSSYT

size: .
V: TRBV4-1
CDR3: ASSQEQGSTYEQY

size: .
V: TRBV7-2
CDR3: ASSREGGGGTEAF

size: .
V: TRBV4-2
CDR3: ASSQGTGDTEAF

size: .
V: TRBV5-1
CDR3: ASSLGALMKAGELF

size: few
V: TRBV21-1
CDR3: ASRPRQGAYTEAF

size: .
V: TRBV7-9
CDR3: ASSLGRTNYGYT

size: .
V: TRBV9
CDR3: ASSASRGTDTQY

size: .
V: TRBV9
CDR3: ASSASTGGYNSPLH

size: .
V: TRBV4-1
CDR3: ASSQAHLGAYSYEQY

size: once
V: TRBV5-1
CDR3: ASSFAGGNYNEQF

size: .
V: TRBV5-1
CDR3: ASSLAGTARDTQY

size: .
V: TRBV28
CDR3: ASSSYMGGSPLH